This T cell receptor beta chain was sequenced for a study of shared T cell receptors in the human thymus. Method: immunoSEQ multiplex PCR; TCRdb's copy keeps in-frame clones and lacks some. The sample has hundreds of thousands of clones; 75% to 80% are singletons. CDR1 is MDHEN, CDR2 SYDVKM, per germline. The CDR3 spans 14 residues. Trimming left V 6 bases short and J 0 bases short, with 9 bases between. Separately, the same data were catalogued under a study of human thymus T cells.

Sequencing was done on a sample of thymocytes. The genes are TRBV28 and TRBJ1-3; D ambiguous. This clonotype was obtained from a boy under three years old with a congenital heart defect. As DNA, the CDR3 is TGTGCCAGCAGGCCAAACAACTCTGGAAACACCATATATTTT. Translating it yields CASRPNNSGNTIYF.